The 16 T cell receptor beta chains presented below share a single source sample, sequenced in a study of cytomegalovirus exposure and HLA in healthy donors. Use of 60 Vbeta and 13 Jbeta primers characterized the PCR. Clones were read by immunoSEQ multiplex PCR, and TCRdb kept only the in-frame ones, dropping some. The sample lists roughly 190,000 clones, about an eighth seen once, with roughly 7.7% in the top ten. Sample: PBMCs. These receptors were taken from a man between 50 and 59 years old in good health and CMV-seropositive.

The J gene is TRBJ1-4, the V gene TRBV27; perhaps TRBD1 as D (6 bases). V lost 8 bases, J lost 0 bases, and 19 bases lay in between. The CDR3 is 17 residues long. Looked up from germline, CDR1 is MNHEY and CDR2 is SMNVEV (reference sequence). CDR3 in amino acids: CASARRGTLATNEKLFF. The CDR3 coding sequence is TGTGCCAGCGCCCGCAGGGGAACTCTTGCAACTAATGAAAAACTGTTTTTT. Full variable domain (rest looked up from reference TRBV27 and TRBJ1-4): EAQVTQNPRYLITVTGKKLTVTCSQNMNHEYMSWYRQDPGLGLRQIYYSMNVEVTDKGDVPEGYKVSRKEKRNFPLILESPSPNQTSLYFCASARRGTLATNEKLFFGSGTQLSVL.

The rearrangement uses TRBV28 and TRBJ2-7; D call uncertain. The CDR3 runs 15 residues. The V and J ends lost 5 bases and 0 bases respectively, with 14 bases between them. Germline V gene lookup returns CDR1 MDHEN and CDR2 SYDVKM. CDR3 coding DNA: TGTGCCAGCAGTACTCAGGTCCGAAGCTCCTACGAGCAGTACTTC. Its translation is CASSTQVRSSYEQYF.

There are a few counts of this clone. The gene calls are TRBV28 and TRBJ1-2, with 9 bases aligning to TRBD1. CDR1 is MDHEN, CDR2 SYDVKM, per germline. Trimming removed 2 bases from V and 4 bases from J; junction bases left unmatched: 8. The CDR3 has 16 amino acids. CDR3 region: CASSLEWTGVTYGYTF. The CDR3 nucleotides are TGTGCCAGCAGTTTAGAGTGGACAGGGGTCACCTATGGCTACACCTTC.

J is TRBJ2-2 and V is TRBV4-3; 7 bases match TRBD2. This CDR3 spans 17 amino acids. Germline lookup yields CDR1 LGHNA and CDR2 YSLEER. The ends lost 3 bases at V and 2 bases at J; junction bases unmatched: 9. The CDR3 nucleotides are TGCGCCAGCAGCCAGGGGGGGAGGGCCCTAAACACCGGGGAGCTGTTTTTT. This gives the protein CASSQGGRALNTGELFF.

This chain joins TRBV30 and TRBJ1-6, with TRBD1 matching over 7 bases. With V trimmed by 1 base and J by 9 bases, 12 bases remained unmatched. This CDR3 is 16 amino acids long. Germline CDR1 and CDR2: GTSNPN and SVGIG (reference sequence). CDR3 sequence: CAWSGRKTGFVSPLHF. The CDR3 coding sequence is TGTGCCTGGAGTGGGAGAAAGACAGGGTTCGTTTCACCCCTCCACTTT.

This clone was detected a few times. The rearrangement joins TRBV28 to TRBJ2-5; 9 nucleotides agree with TRBD1. This CDR3 is built from 14 residues. J lost 4 bases, V lost 3 bases, and 3 bases had no gene match. CDR1 and CDR2 from the germline V gene are MDHEN and SYDVKM. CDR3 loop: CASSLKDRGETQYF. CDR3 coding DNA: TGTGCCAGCAGTTTGAAGGACAGGGGAGAGACCCAGTACTTC.

In DNA, the CDR3 is TGTGCCAGCAGCCGGGACAGGGTAGCCTACAATGAGCAGTTCTTC. Protein product: CASSRDRVAYNEQFF. The rearrangement links TRBV6-4 to TRBJ2-1, with 9 bases that match TRBD1. CDR1 MRHNA and CDR2 SNTAGT come from the germline V gene. The trim removed 6 bases at V and 2 bases at J, leaving 5 bases unmatched. The CDR3 covers 15 residues.

Only a few counts were recorded for this clone. This chain links TRBV7-9 with TRBJ1-1; perhaps TRBD1 as D (6 bases). V shed 3 bases and J shed 14 bases, with 16 bases lying between them. The CDR3 is 12 residues long. Germline CDR1 reads SEHNR; CDR2 reads FQNEAQ (reference sequence). The CDR3 here is CASSLGGTKLFF. The CDR3 nucleotides read TGTGCCAGCAGCTTGGGAGGGACAAAATTGTTCTTT. The whole variable domain, remainder taken from reference TRBV7-9 and TRBJ1-1, is DTGVSQNPRHKITKRGQNVTFRCDPISEHNRLYWYRQTLGQGPEFLTYFQNEAQLEKSRLLSDRFSAERPKGSFSTLEIQRTEQGDSAMYLCASSLGGTKLFFGQGTRLTVV.

This clone was seen a handful of times. V gene TRBV5-1 combines with J gene TRBJ2-2, with D perhaps matching TRBD1 (6 bases). The V end was cut by 1 base, the J end by 3 bases, with 10 bases between. The germline gives CDR1 SGHRS, CDR2 YFSETQ. There are 15 residues in the CDR3. This CDR3 reads CASSLRAGDTGELFF. Here the CDR3 DNA reads TGCGCCAGCAGCTTGAGGGCAGGGGACACCGGGGAGCTGTTTTTT.

This chain connects TRBV6-5 to TRBJ1-3; no clear D gene. Trimming stripped 5 bases from V and 4 bases from J, with 15 bases between. The CDR3 has 15 residues. Germline V gene sequence: CDR1 MNHEY, CDR2 SVGAGI. The CDR3 protein is CASSPRSLTGNTIYF. The DNA for the CDR3 is TGTGCCAGCAGTCCGAGGAGCCTAACGGGAAACACCATATATTTT.

The V and J genes are TRBV9 and TRBJ2-5; TRBD2 agrees at 12 bases. The CDR3 is made up of 15 amino acids. The germline gives CDR1 SGDLS, CDR2 YYNGEE. V was clipped by 3 bases and J by 5 bases; unmatched bases: 5. This CDR3 reads CASSARLAGEETQYF. CDR3 DNA sequence: TGTGCCAGCAGCGCTAGACTAGCGGGGGAGGAGACCCAGTACTTC.

The rearrangement uses TRBV4-3 and TRBJ2-1, with 7 bases lining up with TRBD2. CDR1 is LGHNA and CDR2 is YSLEER in the germline V gene. The CDR3 extends over 15 amino acids. With V trimmed by 0 bases and J by 5 bases, 4 bases remained unmatched. CDR3 nucleotide sequence: TGCGCCAGCAGCCAAGATATGGGGGGGAACAATGAGCAGTTCTTC. Amino acids: CASSQDMGGNNEQFF.

This clone was picked up a small number of times. Other DNA sequences in the same sample also yield this CDR3. This sequence joins TRBV6-1 and TRBJ1-6, with 7 bases matching TRBD1. This CDR3 contains 14 residues. CDR1 MNHNS and CDR2 SASEGT come from the germline V gene. V dropped 5 bases and J dropped 10; count of bases not matched to a gene: 8. Here the CDR3 reads CASSLRQGDSPLHF. In DNA form, the CDR3 reads TGTGCCAGCAGTCTAAGACAGGGAGACTCACCCCTCCACTTT.

This chain uses TRBV5-4 with TRBJ2-2; TRBD2 matches 8 bases. Losses at the gene ends were 10 bases for V and 3 bases for J; bases not matched to a gene: 11. Germline V gene lookup returns CDR1 SGHNT and CDR2 YYREEE (reference sequence). The CDR3 has 15 amino acids. The CDR3 sequence: CASSLIAGYTGELFF. Here the CDR3 DNA reads TGTGCCTCTAGCTTGATAGCGGGGTACACCGGGGAGCTGTTTTTT. The whole variable domain, filled in from reference TRBV5-4 and TRBJ2-2, reads ETGVTQSPTHLIKTRGQQVTLRCSSQSGHNTVSWYQQALGQGPQFIFQYYREEENGRGNFPPRFSGLQFPNYSSELNVNALELDDSALYLCASSLIAGYTGELFFGEGSRLTVL.

This clone was recorded a few times. This chain links TRBV5-5 with TRBJ2-3, with 12 bases aligning to TRBD2. The CDR3 extends over 17 amino acids. V shed 4 bases and J 6 bases; nucleotides not matched to a gene: 12. CDR1 SGHKS and CDR2 YYEKEE come from the germline V gene (reference sequence). The chain's CDR3 is CASSPARLAGEVDTQYF. CDR3 sequence (DNA): TGTGCCAGCAGCCCGGCACGACTAGCGGGGGAGGTTGATACGCAGTATTTT.

This clone was counted a few times. J is TRBJ2-2 and V is TRBV27, with 8 bases that match TRBD1. V dropped 5 bases and J dropped 5; count of bases not matched to a gene: 7. Germline V CDR1 and CDR2: MNHEY, SMNVEV (reference sequence). This CDR3 comprises 15 residues. The CDR3 loop is CASSIQGARTGELFF. The CDR3 DNA is TGTGCCAGCAGTATTCAGGGGGCGCGGACCGGGGAGCTGTTTTTT.